Below are 14 T cell receptor beta chains sequenced from a single sample in a study of cytomegalovirus exposure and HLA in healthy donors. Primers for the PCR totalled 60 Vbeta and 13 Jbeta. The table came from immunoSEQ multiplex PCR; TCRdb's copy has only in-frame clones and leaves some out. Among 35,000 to 40,000 clones listed, around 53% were seen once. The sample taken for sequencing was PBMCs. These receptors all stem from a woman in her thirties or forties in good health and CMV-seropositive.

The chain has TRBV18 and TRBJ2-6; TRBD1 matches 7 bases. The CDR3 spans 14 residues. CDR1 KGHSH and CDR2 LQKENI come from the germline V gene. V shed 6 bases and J 1 base; nucleotides not matched to a gene: 0. The CDR3 bases are TGTGCCAGCTCGGACAGGTCTGGGGCCAACGTCCTGACTTTC. Protein product: CASSDRSGANVLTF.

DNA of the CDR3: TGTGCCAGCACCCTTGTCGAGGGAGGCACTGAAGCTTTCTTT. Residues: CASTLVEGGTEAFF. The genes are TRBV6-6 and TRBJ1-1; unclear D gene. Trimming cost V 7 bases and J 4 bases, with 16 bases left between them. The CDR3 sequence is 14 residues long. CDR1 MNHNY and CDR2 SVGAGI come from the germline V gene (reference sequence).

The chain combines TRBV7-6 with TRBJ2-7; 9 bases fit TRBD1. V dropped 5 bases and J dropped 6; count of bases not matched to a gene: 5. Germline V gene lookup returns CDR1 SGHVS and CDR2 FNYEAQ. CDR3 length: 13 amino acids. The CDR3, as DNA: TGTGCCAGCAGCGCCGGGACAGGGACCGAGCAGTACTTC. The encoded protein is CASSAGTGTEQYF.

This clone appeared a few times. The chain recombines TRBV4-2 with TRBJ1-1; a weak D match, TRBD1 (6 bases). Germline loops: CDR1 LGHNA, CDR2 YNFKEQ. The CDR3 has 17 residues. V lost 1 base and J lost 0, with 15 bases in between. The CDR3 region is CASSQASQGTMNTEAFF. DNA of the CDR3: TGTGCCAGCAGCCAAGCCAGCCAGGGGACTATGAACACTGAAGCTTTCTTT.

The chain employs TRBV2 and TRBJ1-4; 7 bases match TRBD1. This CDR3 is 15 amino acids long. The trim removed 11 bases at V and 4 bases at J, leaving 13 bases unmatched. CDR1 SNHLY and CDR2 FYNNEI come from the germline V gene. CDR3 loop: CAARGQAHSNEKLFF. The DNA for the CDR3 is TGTGCCGCAAGGGGGCAGGCGCACAGTAATGAAAAACTGTTTTTT. Full variable domain (remainder filled in from reference TRBV2 and TRBJ1-4): EPEVTQTPSHQVTQMGQEVILRCVPISNHLYFYWYRQILGQKVEFLVSFYNNEISEKSEIFDDQFSVERPDGSNFTLKIRSTKLEDSAMYFCAARGQAHSNEKLFFGSGTQLSVL.

V usage is TRBV4-1 and J usage is TRBJ1-4, with TRBD1 matching 8 bases. Trimming removed 4 bases from V and 10 bases from J; junction bases left unmatched: 23. The CDR3 length is 19 residues. Germline V gene sequence: CDR1 MGHRA, CDR2 YSYEKL. CDR3 region: CASSPPPWTGKRIPGKLFF. The CDR3 DNA reads as TGCGCCAGCAGCCCCCCTCCTTGGACAGGGAAGAGAATACCAGGAAAACTGTTTTTT.

The rearrangement joins TRBV5-6 to TRBJ1-2; TRBD1 matches 7 bases. The V gene's germline CDR1 is SGHDT and CDR2 YYEEEE. The CDR3 is 15 amino acids. J lost 0 bases, V lost 1 base, and 3 bases had no gene match. The CDR3 DNA sequence: TGTGCCAGCAGCTTGTGGGGACAGACTAACTATGGCTACACCTTC. Protein product: CASSLWGQTNYGYTF.

The J gene is TRBJ2-7, the V gene TRBV10-3, with 7 nucleotides matching TRBD1. Trimming cost V 6 bases and J 5 bases; bases outside gene matches: 10. This CDR3 contains 14 residues. Per the germline V gene, CDR1 is ENHRY and CDR2 is SYGVKD. CDR3 in DNA: TGTGCCATCAGCCATGGACAGGCTAAGGACGAGCAGTACTTC. Protein sequence: CAISHGQAKDEQYF.

The chain uses TRBV19 and TRBJ1-1; 12 bases are shared with TRBD1. CDR1 LNHDA and CDR2 SQIVND come from the germline V gene (reference sequence). The CDR3 consists of 16 residues. The J segment lost 4 bases and the V segment lost 3 bases, leaving 6 bases of the junction unmatched. CDR3 in amino acids: CASSIPGTGGRTEAFF. The CDR3 bases are TGTGCCAGTAGTATCCCCGGGACAGGGGGCCGCACTGAAGCTTTCTTT.

The rearrangement uses TRBV5-4 and TRBJ2-6; 7 bases align to TRBD2. This CDR3 is built from 19 residues. Looked up from germline, CDR1 is SGHNT and CDR2 is YYREEE (reference sequence). The J segment lost 0 bases and the V segment lost 4 bases, leaving 13 bases of the junction unmatched. CDR3 coding DNA: TGTGCCAGCAGCCCGGTAGCTAGCGGATCGAACTCTGGGGCCAACGTCCTGACTTTC. Its translation is CASSPVASGSNSGANVLTF.

This clone showed up just a few times. The chain is built from TRBV5-6 and TRBJ1-5; 7 bases fit TRBD1. This CDR3 spans 18 amino acids. V shed 4 bases and J 1 base; nucleotides not matched to a gene: 14. Germline V CDR1 and CDR2: SGHDT, YYEEEE. CDR3 nucleotide sequence: TGTGCCAGCAGCCCCCACCTCGGACAGGCGGGGAGCAATCAGCCCCAGCATTTT. This gives the protein CASSPHLGQAGSNQPQHF.

V gene TRBV5-1 combines with J gene TRBJ2-1; TRBD1 matches at 8 bases. The ends lost 4 bases at V and 5 bases at J; junction bases unmatched: 5. Germline V gives CDR1 SGHRS, CDR2 YFSETQ. This CDR3 is 14 amino acids long. This chain's CDR3 is CASSLGQGHNEQFF. The CDR3 bases are TGCGCCAGCAGCCTAGGACAGGGTCACAATGAGCAGTTCTTC.

The chain recombines TRBV6-1 with TRBJ1-6; D uncertain. Trimming stripped 7 bases from V and 12 bases from J, with 16 bases between. Germline loops: CDR1 MNHNS, CDR2 SASEGT. This CDR3 spans 13 amino acids. This CDR3 is CASNLGRGEPLHF. In DNA, the CDR3 is TGTGCCAGCAACCTCGGACGGGGAGAACCCCTCCACTTT.

This sequence joins TRBV9 and TRBJ2-1, with a possible D match to TRBD2 (6 bases). Germline V gene sequence: CDR1 SGDLS, CDR2 YYNGEE. Trimming shortened V by 2 bases and J by 7 bases, and 10 bases separated the two germline ends. The CDR3 sequence is 13 residues long. CDR3 protein: CASSVGGENEQFF. In nucleotides, the CDR3 is TGTGCCAGCAGCGTCGGCGGGGAGAATGAGCAGTTCTTC.